This entry lists 8 T cell receptor beta chains sequenced from one sample in a study of blood T cell repertoires in COVID-19. Some clones are missing from TCRdb's copy, which holds only in-frame ones; the method was immunoSEQ multiplex PCR. Among approximately 90,000 clones listed, 70% to 90% were seen once. The sequenced material came from peripheral blood. The receptors shown here come from a human donor in a cohort sampled during active COVID-19.

The J gene is TRBJ2-2, the V gene TRBV4-1; D not certain. CDR1 is MGHRA, CDR2 YSYEKL, per germline. Trimming shortened V by 0 bases and J by 7 bases, and 12 bases separated the two germline ends. The CDR3 contains 15 residues. CDR3 bases: TGCGCCAGCAGCCAAGATTCCCGCGGTCGCGGGGAGCTGTTTTTT. Its protein product is CASSQDSRGRGELFF.

J is TRBJ2-3 and V is TRBV23-1; 7 nucleotides line up with TRBD1. TRBV23-1 is classed as an ORF, of uncertain function. J lost 1 base, V lost 10 bases, and 8 bases had no gene match. The length of the CDR3 is 14 residues. For the CDR3, the DNA is TGCGCCAACCTCGACAGGGCCCGCACAGATACGCAGTATTTT. It codes for CANLDRARTDTQYF.

V and J are TRBV6-4 and TRBJ2-1; 8 nucleotides agree with TRBD2. The CDR3 extends over 16 amino acids. The J segment lost 1 base and the V segment lost 0 bases, leaving 2 bases of the junction unmatched. Per germline, CDR1 MRHNA and CDR2 SNTAGT. CDR3 residues: CASSDSRLASYNEQFF. CDR3 coding DNA: TGTGCCAGCAGTGACTCGAGACTAGCGTCCTACAATGAGCAGTTCTTC.

This clone was found once. This chain joins TRBV9 and TRBJ2-5; weak D call: TRBD2 (5 bases). Trimming took off 0 bases at V and 7 bases at J, with 7 bases between the two ends. Germline V lookup: CDR1 SGDLS, CDR2 YYNGEE. This CDR3 comprises 12 residues. CDR3 sequence reads: CASSVERGTQYF. The CDR3 DNA is TGTGCCAGCAGCGTAGAACGGGGGACCCAGTACTTC.

The rearrangement joins TRBV7-3 to TRBJ2-6; 11 nucleotides agree with TRBD1. Germline CDR1 and CDR2: SGHTA and FQGTGA. The J segment lost 0 bases and the V segment lost 5 bases, leaving 3 bases of the junction unmatched. This CDR3 has 17 amino acids. The CDR3 loop is CASSLGTGGSGANVLTF. The CDR3 region has the DNA TGTGCCAGCAGCCTCGGGACAGGGGGCTCTGGGGCCAACGTCCTGACTTTC.

Only a few counts were recorded for this clone. This rearrangement joins TRBV4-1 to TRBJ1-5, with D perhaps matching TRBD1 (6 bases). CDR1 is MGHRA and CDR2 is YSYEKL in the germline V gene. Between the trimmed V and J ends, which lost 5 bases and 7 bases, there was a span of 18 bases. The length of the CDR3 is 15 residues. CDR3 loop: CASSSEGGAQQPQHF. The DNA of the CDR3 is TGCGCCAGCAGCTCAGAGGGGGGGGCTCAACAGCCCCAGCATTTT.

The V call is TRBV10-2, the J call TRBJ2-1; D remains unclear. V gave up 4 bases and J gave up 2 bases, with 12 bases separating them. There are 15 residues in the CDR3. Germline V gene sequence: CDR1 WSHSY, CDR2 SAAADI. CDR3 in amino acids: CASSVEIFAYNEQFF. DNA for the CDR3: TGCGCCAGCAGTGTGGAGATCTTCGCCTACAATGAGCAGTTCTTC.

The genes are TRBV5-1 and TRBJ2-4; D ambiguous. The CDR3 runs 15 residues. Per germline, CDR1 SGHRS and CDR2 YFSETQ. V lost 4 bases to trimming and J lost 3 bases, with 14 bases between them. The CDR3 sequence is CASSDNMAGKNIQYF. In DNA, the CDR3 is TGCGCCAGCAGCGACAACATGGCTGGCAAAAACATTCAGTACTTC.